These 27 T cell receptor beta chains were all obtained from the same sample, sequenced in a study of T cell responses to AZD1222 COVID-19 vaccine. The assay was immunoSEQ multiplex PCR, and TCRdb's table has in-frame clones only and misses some. The profile covers about 180,000 clones, with 70% to 90% appearing a single time and around 10% taken by the ten largest. The material was peripheral blood, obtained 28 days after the second AZD1222 dose. Receptors originate from an adult who received the AZD1222 COVID-19 vaccine.

The chain combines TRBV4-2 with TRBJ2-7; D is tentatively TRBD1 or TRBD2 (5 bases each). The CDR3 totals 13 residues. Germline V gene lookup returns CDR1 LGHNA and CDR2 YNFKEQ. The germline V and J ends were trimmed by 5 bases and 2 bases, with 10 bases remaining between them. Here the CDR3 reads CASSRGRTYEQYF. In nucleotides, the CDR3 is TGTGCCAGCAGCAGGGGACGGACCTACGAGCAGTACTTC.

This rearrangement joins TRBV7-6 to TRBJ2-2, with D hard to call. Germline V gene data show CDR1 as SGHVS and CDR2 as FNYEAQ. The V and J ends lost 1 base and 0 bases respectively, with 6 bases between them. The CDR3 contains 15 residues. This chain's CDR3 is CASSLDRTNTGELFF. As DNA, the CDR3 is TGTGCCAGCAGCTTAGACAGAACGAACACCGGGGAGCTGTTTTTT.

The chain uses TRBV27 and TRBJ1-5; 7 bases fit TRBD1. Germline V gene sequence: CDR1 MNHEY, CDR2 SMNVEV (reference sequence). The ends lost 5 bases at V and 9 bases at J; junction bases unmatched: 13. The CDR3 loop spans 15 amino acids. The CDR3 here is CASSPRTGRWGPQHF. The DNA for the CDR3 is TGTGCCAGCAGTCCCCGGACAGGTCGGTGGGGGCCCCAGCATTTT.

The V call is TRBV5-6, the J call TRBJ1-5; D ambiguous. The V end was cut by 3 bases, the J end by 0 bases, with 10 bases between. The CDR3 runs to 15 residues. CDR1 is SGHDT and CDR2 is YYEEEE in the germline V gene. The CDR3 region is CASSSRLYSNQPQHF. The CDR3 DNA sequence: TGTGCCAGCAGCTCCCGATTGTATAGCAATCAGCCCCAGCATTTT.

This clone was counted between two and nine times. V and J are TRBV19 and TRBJ2-7, with 8 positions matching TRBD1. J lost 5 bases, V lost 3 bases, and 9 bases had no gene match. CDR1 and CDR2 from the germline V gene are LNHDA and SQIVND (reference sequence). This CDR3 has 15 residues. DNA of the CDR3: TGTGCCAGTAGTATGGTAGGACAGGGTTTCCACGAGCAGTACTTC. The encoded protein is CASSMVGQGFHEQYF. The whole variable domain, remainder taken from reference TRBV19 and TRBJ2-7, is DGGITQSPKYLFRKEGQNVTLSCEQNLNHDAMYWYRQDPGQGLRLIYYSQIVNDFQKGDIAEGYSVSREKKESFPLTVTSAQKNPTAFYLCASSMVGQGFHEQYFGPGTRLTVT.

This clone was seen just once. The V and J genes are TRBV7-6 and TRBJ2-1; perhaps TRBD1 as D (6 bases). Germline CDR1 reads SGHVS; CDR2 reads FNYEAQ. This CDR3 contains 13 residues. V lost 3 bases and J lost 9, with 12 bases in between. Written as DNA, the CDR3 is TGTGCCAGCAGCTTCGAAACCAGGGGTGAGCAGTTCTTC. Translating it yields CASSFETRGEQFF. Drawing the rest from reference TRBV7-6 and TRBJ2-1, the complete variable domain is GAGVSQSPRYKVTKRGQDVALRCDPISGHVSLYWYRQALGQGPEFLTYFNYEAQQDKSGLPNDRFSAERPEGSISTLTIQRTEQRDSAMYRCASSFETRGEQFFGPGTRLTVL.

This rearrangement joins TRBV12-3 or TRBV12-4 to TRBJ1-2; 7 positions match TRBD1. The junction had 3 bases not matched to a gene; V was cut back by 4 bases and J by 4 bases. The CDR3 has 13 residues. CDR3 nucleotide sequence: TGTGCCAGCAGTTCGACAGGGAGCTATGGCTACACCTTC. As protein: CASSSTGSYGYTF.

The chain is built from TRBV6-2 or TRBV6-3 and TRBJ2-1, with D perhaps assigned TRBD1 or TRBD2 (5 bases each). The CDR3 consists of 17 residues. The germline V gene encodes CDR1 MNHEY and CDR2 SVGEGT. V lost 0 bases and J 2 bases, leaving 14 bases between the germline ends. CDR3 protein: CASSYSTPGQTYNEQFF. The DNA for the CDR3 is TGTGCCAGCAGTTACTCGACCCCGGGGCAAACCTACAATGAGCAGTTCTTC.

The rearrangement links TRBV10-3 to TRBJ1-2; TRBD1 matches at 7 bases. CDR3 length: 15 amino acids. With 7 bases clipped from V and 3 bases from J, the junction kept 11 bases outside the gene matches. The germline V gene has CDR1 ENHRY and CDR2 SYGVKD. The CDR3 bases are TGTGCCATCAATACGGCGGGACAGCAGGACTATGGCTACACCTTC. It yields the protein CAINTAGQQDYGYTF.

This clone was recorded once. The chain has TRBV13 and TRBJ2-3; weak D call: TRBD1 (6 bases). The V and J ends lost 6 bases and 3 bases respectively, with 19 bases between them. The germline V gene encodes CDR1 PRHDT and CDR2 FYEKMQ (reference sequence). The CDR3 has 16 residues. The CDR3 sequence: CASRTRDTRWTDTQYF. The CDR3 bases are TGTGCCAGCAGGACCCGGGACACGAGGTGGACAGATACGCAGTATTTT.

The chain employs TRBV7-2 and TRBJ1-1; D is undetermined. CDR1 and CDR2 (germline): SGHTA, FQGNSA. This CDR3 comprises 14 residues. V dropped 5 bases and J dropped 1 base, with 11 bases sitting between them. CDR3 region: CASSPRITNTEAFF. The CDR3 nucleotides read TGTGCCAGCAGCCCCAGGATCACGAACACTGAAGCTTTCTTT.

The chain combines TRBV10-3 with TRBJ2-7; 12 bases are a match to TRBD2. V shed 2 bases, J shed 4 bases, and the junction held 3 bases outside the gene matches. The CDR3 totals 15 residues. Germline-derived CDR1 and CDR2 are ENHRY and SYGVKD. CDR3 sequence reads: CAISEVLAGGYEQYF. The CDR3 region has the DNA TGTGCCATCAGTGAGGTGCTAGCGGGGGGGTACGAGCAGTACTTC.

The chain has TRBV5-1 and TRBJ1-3; D gene uncertain. V was pared by 0 bases and J by 4 bases, with 14 bases between. The CDR3 length is 16 residues. Germline loops: CDR1 SGHRS, CDR2 YFSETQ. The CDR3 region has the DNA TGCGCCAGCAGCTTGGCCGGCCCCCCTGCAGGAAACACCATATATTTT. Translated, it gives CASSLAGPPAGNTIYF.

The CDR3 DNA is TGTGCCAGCAGTTCTCCCGCTATCTTTACAGGGGGCTATCGTGGCTACACCTTC. This translates into CASSSPAIFTGGYRGYTF. The chain has TRBV28 and TRBJ1-2; the match to TRBD1 covers 9 bases. The CDR3 length is 18 residues. The V gene end was trimmed by 4 bases and the J gene end by 7 bases; junction bases not matched to a gene: 19. In germline, CDR1 is MDHEN, CDR2 SYDVKM.

The V gene is TRBV7-3, the J gene TRBJ2-2; no clear D. CDR3 length: 13 residues. The V and J ends lost 1 base and 7 bases respectively, with 7 bases between them. Germline V gives CDR1 SGHTA, CDR2 FQGTGA. The CDR3 DNA sequence: TGTGCCAGCAGCTTAATGGCCGACGGGGAGCTGTTTTTT. The encoded protein is CASSLMADGELFF.

This chain links TRBV29-1 with TRBJ2-7; a weak D match, TRBD1 (5 bases). V shed 4 bases and J shed 3 bases, with 16 bases lying between them. The CDR3 consists of 14 residues. Germline-derived CDR1 and CDR2 are SQVTM and ANQGSEA. The CDR3 is CSVAARVGSYEQYF. The CDR3 DNA reads TGCAGCGTTGCGGCCAGGGTAGGAAGCTACGAGCAGTACTTC.

V gene TRBV19 combines with J gene TRBJ2-1; D is possibly TRBD1 (6 bases). Per the germline V gene, CDR1 is LNHDA and CDR2 is SQIVND (reference sequence). The germline V and J ends were trimmed by 1 base and 7 bases, with 20 bases remaining between them. This CDR3 has 17 amino acids. CDR3 nucleotide sequence: TGTGCCAGTAGTATAGGTCCAGGGGCCCATCCTCGGAATGAGCAGTTCTTC. This encodes CASSIGPGAHPRNEQFF.

This clone appeared once. This chain joins TRBV19 and TRBJ1-1, with a tentative D call TRBD1 (6 bases). The CDR3 consists of 16 residues. Trimming left V 2 bases short and J 0 bases short, with 13 bases between. CDR1 is LNHDA and CDR2 is SQIVND in the germline V gene (reference sequence). CDR3 in DNA: TGTGCCAGTAGTATACAAGTGACAGGAATGAACACTGAAGCTTTCTTT. It codes for CASSIQVTGMNTEAFF.

The chain carries TRBV7-2 and TRBJ2-7; 8 nucleotides match TRBD2. Looked up from germline, CDR1 is SGHTA and CDR2 is FQGNSA. Trimming took 5 bases from V and 4 from J; bases not matched to a gene: 10. The CDR3 is 15 residues long. CDR3 sequence: CASSQPGLAEYEQYF. The CDR3, as DNA: TGTGCCAGCAGCCAGCCTGGACTAGCAGAGTACGAGCAGTACTTC.

The chain links TRBV19 to TRBJ1-1; D not resolved. The germline V gene has CDR1 LNHDA and CDR2 SQIVND (reference sequence). V was trimmed by 6 bases and J by 1 base, leaving 12 bases between them. This CDR3 has 14 amino acids. This CDR3 is CASRPLRANTEAFF. CDR3 nucleotides: TGTGCCAGTAGGCCTTTGAGAGCGAACACTGAAGCTTTCTTT. The full variable domain, its missing parts supplied by reference TRBV19 and TRBJ1-1, is DGGITQSPKYLFRKEGQNVTLSCEQNLNHDAMYWYRQDPGQGLRLIYYSQIVNDFQKGDIAEGYSVSREKKESFPLTVTSAQKNPTAFYLCASRPLRANTEAFFGQGTRLTVV.

V usage is TRBV5-1 and J usage is TRBJ1-6; no definite D call. CDR3 length: 15 residues. CDR1 and CDR2 from the germline V gene are SGHRS and YFSETQ. The V and J ends lost 0 bases and 7 bases respectively, with 11 bases between them. The CDR3, as DNA: TGCGCCAGCAGCTTGGACAAAGTTCCAAATTCACCCCTCCACTTT. Its protein product is CASSLDKVPNSPLHF.

This clone was observed a handful of times. The rearrangement uses TRBV6-2 or TRBV6-3 and TRBJ2-3, with 8 bases aligning to TRBD1. CDR1 MNHEY and CDR2 SVGEGT come from the germline V gene. Trimming took 6 bases from V and 4 from J; bases not matched to a gene: 3. CDR3 length: 13 residues. CDR3 sequence reads: CASSPTGADTQYF. In DNA, the CDR3 is TGTGCCAGCAGCCCGACAGGGGCAGATACGCAGTATTTT.

This chain links TRBV19 with TRBJ1-4, with D unresolved. Trimming left V 0 bases short and J 1 base short, with 12 bases between. CDR1 is LNHDA, CDR2 SQIVND, per germline (reference sequence). The CDR3 totals 17 residues. The CDR3, as DNA: TGTGCCAGTAGTATAGATGGGGAGATTATAACTAATGAAAAACTGTTTTTT. Amino acids: CASSIDGEIITNEKLFF.

The J gene is TRBJ1-1, the V gene TRBV19, with D perhaps matching TRBD1 (6 bases). Per germline, CDR1 LNHDA and CDR2 SQIVND (reference sequence). The V end was cut by 7 bases, the J end by 6 bases, with 24 bases between. The CDR3 has 16 residues. This chain's CDR3 is CASKIRGWTEAPEAFF. As DNA, the CDR3 is TGTGCCAGTAAGATCCGGGGCTGGACAGAAGCCCCTGAAGCTTTCTTT.

The V gene is TRBV19, the J gene TRBJ2-2; maybe TRBD2 (6 bases). Germline CDR1 and CDR2: LNHDA and SQIVND (reference sequence). The CDR3 is made up of 13 amino acids. V dropped 10 bases and J dropped 6 bases, with 15 bases sitting between them. CDR3 residues: CATELWGAGELFF. CDR3 sequence (DNA): TGTGCCACCGAACTTTGGGGGGCCGGGGAGCTGTTTTTT.

V usage is TRBV7-6 and J usage is TRBJ1-4; D possibly corresponds to TRBD1 (5 bases). With 1 base removed from V and 4 bases from J, the gap between germline ends came to 10 bases. The length of the CDR3 is 15 residues. Germline V CDR1 and CDR2: SGHVS, FNYEAQ. The chain's CDR3 is CASSLGGRLNEKLFF. The CDR3 DNA is TGTGCCAGCAGCTTAGGGGGCAGACTTAATGAAAAACTGTTTTTT.

The chain uses TRBV4-1 and TRBJ2-7, with 8 bases matching TRBD1. The CDR3 length is 15 residues. Germline CDR1 is MGHRA and CDR2 is YSYEKL. J was trimmed by 5 bases and V by 3 bases; bases with no gene match: 9. The CDR3 DNA follows: TGCGCCAGCAGCCACGTTGACAGGGGAAGGAACGAGCAGTACTTC. Amino acid sequence: CASSHVDRGRNEQYF.